The sequence of this T cell receptor beta chain was determined in a study of T cell responses to AZD1222 COVID-19 vaccine. Worth noting for this clone: The antigen remains undetermined.

Generated by immunoSEQ multiplex PCR, the TCRdb table keeps only in-frame clones and is missing some. The top ten clones hold around 0.99% of a sample with some 130,000 clones, just over 90% of them seen once. Study outcomes and limitations: Clonal diversity may have been underestimated in mostly white British donors. Repertoire samples came only from after the peak T cell response. Spike-specific TCR breadth and depth grew following two AZD1222 doses.

It was second doses at about 4 or about 12 weeks that were pooled. This CDR3 comprises 15 residues. V was pared by 4 bases and J by 8 bases, with 6 bases of the junction left unmatched. Germline CDR1 is SGHDT and CDR2 is YYEEEE. The specimen comprised peripheral blood, sampled 28 days after the second AZD1222 dose. The V call is TRBV5-6, the J call TRBJ2-1; 13 bases are a match to TRBD2. This receptor was obtained from an adult who received the AZD1222 COVID-19 vaccine. CDR3 sequence reads: CASSPGLAGVDEQFF. The CDR3 DNA is TGTGCCAGCAGCCCTGGACTAGCGGGAGTGGATGAGCAGTTCTTC.